This entry concerns a single T cell receptor beta chain. From germline, CDR1 is SGHRS and CDR2 YFSETQ. The CDR3 is 15 residues long. These data belong to a study of OX40 agonist ivuxolimab in advanced cancers. Method: immunoSEQ multiplex PCR; TCRdb's copy keeps in-frame clones and lacks some. Counted here are over 55,000 clones, around 83% occurring once; the ten biggest clones make up around 0.78%. The source material was CD4+ or CD8+ T cells sorted from blood, sampled in a trial of the OX40 agonist ivuxolimab. The chain couples TRBV5-1 to TRBJ2-3; 9 nucleotides match TRBD1. This sequence originates from an adult with an advanced solid tumor such as melanoma, head and neck, liver or kidney cancer. The CDR3 spells CSSSPEGQGPGTQYF. CDR3 coding DNA: TGCTCGAGCAGCCCGGAGGGACAGGGTCCTGGTACGCAGTATTTT. The full variable domain, its missing parts supplied by reference TRBV5-1 and TRBJ2-3, is KAGVTQTPRYLIKTRGQQVTLSCSPISGHRSVSWYQQTPGQGLQFLFEYFSETQRNKGNFPGRFSGRQFSNSRSEMNVSTLELGDSALYLCSSSPEGQGPGTQYFGPGTRLTVL.